This TCR beta chain was sequenced for a study of blood T cell repertoires in COVID-19. This table comes from immunoSEQ multiplex PCR, and its TCRdb copy is limited to in-frame clones, with some not included. The sample records some 320,000 clones, over 85% being singletons. The CDR3 consists of 15 residues. Germline V CDR1 and CDR2: LNHDA, SQIVND (reference sequence). The germline V and J ends were trimmed by 7 bases and 0 bases, with 15 bases remaining between them. Source material: PBMCs or T cells enriched from blood (not recorded which). The sequence came from a woman between 45 and 60 years old who had been exposed to COVID-19. The rearrangement links TRBV19 to TRBJ1-2, with a weak D call TRBD1 (6 bases). The CDR3 spells CASNRDGSANYGYTF. The CDR3 nucleotides are TGTGCCAGTAACAGGGATGGTTCAGCTAACTATGGCTACACCTTC. Using reference TRBV19 and TRBJ1-2 for the parts outside the CDR3, the full variable domain is DGGITQSPKYLFRKEGQNVTLSCEQNLNHDAMYWYRQDPGQGLRLIYYSQIVNDFQKGDIAEGYSVSREKKESFPLTVTSAQKNPTAFYLCASNRDGSANYGYTFGSGTRLTVV.